The entry below describes one TCR beta chain. The sample originates from a study of cytomegalovirus exposure and HLA in healthy donors. With 60 Vbeta and 13 Jbeta primers, the PCR was carried out. Sequenced by immunoSEQ multiplex PCR; TCRdb stores in-frame clones only, minus some. The sample consists of fewer than 150,000 clones, about 80% of them appearing once. The clonotype was recovered from a man between 25 and 39 years old in good health and CMV-seronegative. The sequencing input was PBMCs.

The CDR3 nucleotides read TGCGCCAGCAGCCCTAGCCCGGGACAAGCGTATCAGCCCCAGCATTTT. Its translation is CASSPSPGQAYQPQHF. The chain couples TRBV4-1 to TRBJ1-5; the D gene is possibly TRBD1 (6 bases). The CDR3 has 16 residues. Germline V gene lookup returns CDR1 MGHRA and CDR2 YSYEKL. V was shortened by 4 bases and J by 5 bases, with 18 bases between the two germline ends.